The 23 T cell receptor beta chains given below trace back to one sample, sequenced in a study of shared clonotypes between healthy human individuals. Measured with immunoSEQ multiplex PCR; TCRdb has only the in-frame clones, and not every one. The repertoire holds about 960,000 clones, with 76% as singletons. Specimen: memory CD4+ T cells sorted from blood. Described subset: CD45RA-negative fraction. These receptors originate from a young man in good health.

The V call is TRBV10-3, the J call TRBJ1-1, with D perhaps matching TRBD1 (6 bases). CDR1 and CDR2 from the germline V gene are ENHRY and SYGVKD. The CDR3 is 12 residues long. V was clipped by 9 bases and J by 4 bases, with 12 bases between them. The DNA for the CDR3 is TGTGCCATACGGACAGCCCGCACTGAAGCTTTCTTT. It encodes CAIRTARTEAFF.

This clone showed up many times. V is TRBV4-3 and J is TRBJ2-2, with TRBD2 matching 7 bases. Germline V gene sequence: CDR1 LGHNA, CDR2 YSLEER. V shed 0 bases, J shed 5 bases, and the junction held 6 bases outside the gene matches. This CDR3 spans 16 amino acids. The CDR3 reads CASSQDLAGVTGELFF. The CDR3 DNA reads TGCGCCAGCAGCCAAGATTTGGCGGGAGTGACCGGGGAGCTGTTTTTT.

This clone was observed a handful of times. This same CDR3 is encoded by further DNA sequences in the sample. V and J are TRBV30 and TRBJ1-6; D is ambiguous. CDR1 GTSNPN and CDR2 SVGIG come from the germline V gene (reference sequence). The CDR3 has 12 amino acids. Trimming left V 0 bases short and J 9 bases short, with 6 bases between. The CDR3 here is CAWSVLGSPLHF. For the CDR3, the DNA is TGTGCCTGGAGTGTACTGGGTTCACCCCTCCACTTT.

This chain connects TRBV14 to TRBJ2-2; D gene uncertain. CDR1 and CDR2 (germline): SGHDN, FVKESK. The CDR3 runs to 14 residues. V was shortened by 3 bases and J by 2 bases, with 7 bases between the two germline ends. The CDR3 DNA reads as TGTGCCAGCAGCCACTGGGGAAACACCGGGGAGCTGTTTTTT. It yields the protein CASSHWGNTGELFF.

The rearrangement uses TRBV9 and TRBJ1-2; weak D call: TRBD1 (5 bases). This CDR3 is 16 amino acids long. With 3 bases removed from V and 6 bases from J, the gap between germline ends came to 21 bases. The germline V gene has CDR1 SGDLS and CDR2 YYNGEE. The CDR3 bases are TGTGCCAGCAGCGCCCTCGACAAGGGGCTGAGGGATGGCTACACCTTC. Translating it yields CASSALDKGLRDGYTF. Full variable domain (remainder filled in from reference TRBV9 and TRBJ1-2): DSGVTQTPKHLITATGQRVTLRCSPRSGDLSVYWYQQSLDQGLQFLIQYYNGEERAKGNILERFSAQQFPDLHSELNLSSLELGDSALYFCASSALDKGLRDGYTFGSGTRLTVV.

This rearrangement joins TRBV5-1 to TRBJ2-3; no clear D gene. CDR1 and CDR2 (germline): SGHRS, YFSETQ. Trimming removed 4 bases at V and 6 bases at J, with 21 bases between. The CDR3 runs to 16 residues. The CDR3 DNA reads TGCGCCAGCAGCCCCAAGATAGCTCCTTCCCCGGATACGCAGTATTTT. This codes for CASSPKIAPSPDTQYF.

The chain combines TRBV18 with TRBJ1-1; 7 nucleotides agree with TRBD1. After removal of 6 bases from V and 1 base from J, the junction contained 2 bases not matched to a gene. The germline V gene encodes CDR1 KGHSH and CDR2 LQKENI. This CDR3 comprises 13 residues. CDR3 nucleotides: TGTGCCAGCTCGTCAGGGGGGAACACTGAAGCTTTCTTT. It encodes CASSSGGNTEAFF.

The rearrangement joins TRBV6-5 to TRBJ2-3, with TRBD1 as a possible D gene (6 bases). V was pared by 3 bases and J by 8 bases, with 12 bases between. CDR1 is MNHEY and CDR2 is SVGAGI in the germline V gene. The CDR3 is 13 amino acids. The CDR3 region has the DNA TGTGCCAGCAGTTATTCGACAGGAGCTACGCAGTATTTT. Translating it yields CASSYSTGATQYF.

The CDR3 is CASSFRSSGNTIYF. CDR3 sequence (DNA): TGTGCCAGCAGCTTCCGGAGCTCTGGAAACACCATATATTTT. The V call is TRBV5-6, the J call TRBJ1-3; D ambiguous. The CDR3 has 14 residues. V was cut by 2 bases and J by 0 bases, with 6 bases left in between. Germline CDR1 reads SGHDT; CDR2 reads YYEEEE. The full variable domain, rest sourced from reference TRBV5-6 and TRBJ1-3, is DAGVTQSPTHLIKTRGQQVTLRCSPKSGHDTVSWYQQALGQGPQFIFQYYEEEERQRGNFPDRFSGHQFPNYSSELNVNALLLGDSALYLCASSFRSSGNTIYFGEGSWLTVV.

Only one count was recorded for this clone. V gene TRBV5-8 combines with J gene TRBJ1-5; TRBD1 matches at 10 bases. Looked up from germline, CDR1 is SGHTS and CDR2 is YDEGEE. CDR3 length: 13 amino acids. V lost 7 bases, J lost 5 bases, and 3 bases stayed unmatched. The CDR3 loop is CASAGQGYQPQHF. The CDR3 bases are TGTGCCAGCGCGGGACAGGGGTATCAGCCCCAGCATTTT.

This sequence joins TRBV11-3 and TRBJ2-7; D is perhaps TRBD2 (6 bases). Germline assignment: CDR1 SGHNT and CDR2 YENEEA. This CDR3 is 12 amino acids long. V lost 4 bases and J lost 6, with 10 bases in between. The CDR3 sequence: CASSYGGGEQYF. The CDR3 coding sequence is TGTGCCAGCAGCTATGGGGGAGGCGAGCAGTACTTC.

V and J are TRBV6-5 and TRBJ1-5, with D perhaps TRBD1 (5 bases). V lost 2 bases, J lost 5 bases, and 16 bases lay in between. Germline V gene lookup returns CDR1 MNHEY and CDR2 SVGAGI. The CDR3 runs to 16 residues. The DNA of the CDR3 is TGTGCCAGCAGTTACCAGGGCAGCATCGGGGATCAGCCCCAGCATTTT. As protein: CASSYQGSIGDQPQHF.

The CDR3 region is CASYRTSGGPTYNEQFF. The CDR3 DNA follows: TGTGCCAGCTACAGGACTAGCGGGGGCCCTACCTACAATGAGCAGTTCTTC. The chain joins TRBV7-9 to TRBJ2-1; TRBD2 aligns across 13 bases. This CDR3 spans 17 amino acids. After removal of 8 bases from V and 2 bases from J, the junction contained 9 bases not matched to a gene. CDR1 and CDR2 (germline): SEHNR, FQNEAQ (reference sequence).

This chain links TRBV5-1 with TRBJ1-4; TRBD1 agrees at 9 bases. Unmatched junction bases numbered 14, after V lost 4 bases and J lost 4 bases. This CDR3 has 18 amino acids. Germline loops: CDR1 SGHRS, CDR2 YFSETQ. Here the CDR3 reads CASSLDAVPGQGNEKLFF. The DNA of the CDR3 is TGCGCCAGCAGCCTGGATGCCGTACCGGGACAGGGTAATGAAAAACTGTTTTTT.

The chain combines TRBV18 with TRBJ1-6, with D possibly being TRBD1 (5 bases). Between the trimmed V and J ends, which lost 3 bases and 6 bases, there was a span of 15 bases. This CDR3 comprises 16 residues. CDR1 KGHSH and CDR2 LQKENI come from the germline V gene. CDR3: CASSPQVGGGNSPLHF. The CDR3 DNA reads TGTGCCAGCTCACCCCAGGTGGGGGGGGGTAATTCACCCCTCCACTTT.

The chain links TRBV2 to TRBJ1-2, with a possible D match to TRBD1 (6 bases). This CDR3 region has 14 residues. V was shortened by 6 bases and J by 2 bases, with 13 bases between the two germline ends. Per the germline V gene, CDR1 is SNHLY and CDR2 is FYNNEI. As DNA, the CDR3 is TGTGCCAGCAGCGGACAGATTCCAAACTATGGCTACACCTTC. It codes for CASSGQIPNYGYTF.

This chain connects TRBV5-6 to TRBJ1-6; D call uncertain. The CDR3 is made up of 15 amino acids. V dropped 2 bases and J dropped 7 bases, with 13 bases sitting between them. CDR1 is SGHDT, CDR2 YYEEEE, per germline. The CDR3 reads CASSLVAVQNSPLHF. CDR3 bases: TGTGCCAGCAGCTTAGTAGCGGTTCAGAATTCACCCCTCCACTTT.

This chain uses TRBV5-1 with TRBJ1-6; 12 bases match TRBD1. V lost 4 bases to trimming and J lost 5 bases; unmatched junction nucleotides: 10. Looked up from germline, CDR1 is SGHRS and CDR2 is YFSETQ. This CDR3 is built from 18 residues. CDR3 bases: TGCGCCAGCAGCAGAGGGACAGGGGGCATCTGGGATAATTCACCCCTCCACTTT. Translated, it gives CASSRGTGGIWDNSPLHF. The full variable domain, with the rest looked up from reference TRBV5-1 and TRBJ1-6, is KAGVTQTPRYLIKTRGQQVTLSCSPISGHRSVSWYQQTPGQGLQFLFEYFSETQRNKGNFPGRFSGRQFSNSRSEMNVSTLELGDSALYLCASSRGTGGIWDNSPLHFGNGTRLTVT.

The chain has TRBV25-1 and TRBJ2-5; TRBD1 might be the D (5 bases). Trimming left V 4 bases short and J 4 bases short, with 10 bases between. CDR1 is MGHDK, CDR2 SYGVNS, per germline. The CDR3 loop spans 13 amino acids. The CDR3 here is CASSGAGRETQYF. The CDR3 coding sequence is TGTGCCAGCAGTGGCGCAGGGCGAGAGACCCAGTACTTC. Together with reference TRBV25-1 and TRBJ2-5, the CDR3 gives the full variable domain: EADIYQTPRYLVIGTGKKITLECSQTMGHDKMYWYQQDPGMELHLIHYSYGVNSTEKGDLSSESTVSRIRTEHFPLTLESARPSHTSQYLCASSGAGRETQYFGPGTRLLVL.

The chain employs TRBV18 and TRBJ1-1, with D hard to call. The germline V gene has CDR1 KGHSH and CDR2 LQKENI. This CDR3 region has 13 residues. Trimming cost V 1 base and J 7 bases, with 10 bases left between them. CDR3 in amino acids: CASSPQEGIEAFF. DNA for the CDR3: TGTGCCAGCTCACCACAGGAGGGCATTGAAGCTTTCTTT.

The genes are TRBV5-4 and TRBJ2-1; perhaps TRBD2 as D (6 bases). Trimming removed 4 bases from V and 1 base from J, with 9 bases in between. The CDR3 is made up of 14 amino acids. CDR1 and CDR2 from the germline V gene are SGHNT and YYREEE (reference sequence). CDR3 loop: CASSGGVSYNEQFF. The CDR3 coding sequence is TGTGCCAGCAGCGGCGGGGTATCCTACAATGAGCAGTTCTTC.

This clone was seen a few times. The CDR3, as DNA: TGTGCCAGCAGTGTGGGTTTCTACACCTTC. This encodes CASSVGFYTF. The chain links TRBV6-1 to TRBJ1-2; D is undetermined. The CDR3 consists of 10 residues. Trimming took 4 bases from V and 10 from J, leaving 7 bases between them. CDR1 and CDR2 from the germline V gene are MNHNS and SASEGT.

J is TRBJ1-4 and V is TRBV2; TRBD1 matches 8 bases. In germline, CDR1 is SNHLY, CDR2 FYNNEI. This CDR3 contains 14 residues. The V gene end was trimmed by 6 bases and the J gene end by 7 bases; junction bases not matched to a gene: 7. The DNA of the CDR3 is TGTGCCAGCAGGGTGGACAGGGCGGGTGAAAAACTGTTTTTT. Translation: CASRVDRAGEKLFF.